These 6 T cell receptor beta chains came from one sample sequenced in a study of regulatory T cells in long-lasting Graves disease. CDR3 regions were amplified by Arm-PCR using iRepertoire HTBI primers to build TCR beta libraries. Each CDR3 protein is one row after TCRdb ran MiXCR on the multiplex PCR reads. Here the sample spans 550,000 to 650,000 distinct CDR3 sequences, about 16% being singletons. Time point specified: newly diagnosed GD, antithyroid drugs for less than 3 months. From RNA extracted from PBMCs, the TCR library was made. In addition, the sample was reused for a study of T cells in Graves' hyperthyroidism and ophthalmopathy.

The material sequenced was peripheral blood mononuclear cells (PBMCs), taken at new diagnosis, from a patient treated with antithyroid drugs. These receptors were obtained from a man between 18 and 35 years old with Graves disease.

This clonotype was seen ten or more times. The chain has TRBV28 and TRBJ2-7; 7 nucleotides align to TRBD1. The CDR3 is 13 amino acids. Losses at the gene ends were 3 bases for V and 7 bases for J; bases not matched to a gene: 6. The germline CDR1 and CDR2 sequences are MDHEN and SYDVKM. CDR3 in amino acids: CASSFETGREQYF. In DNA form, the CDR3 reads TGTGCCAGCAGTTTTGAGACAGGGCGGGAGCAGTACTTC.

A few counts support this clonotype. One end of the junction fails to match germline, which may point to a read error. The genes are TRBV3-1 and TRBJ2-5, with a tentative D call TRBD2 (6 bases). The CDR3 extends over 14 amino acids. Germline CDR1 is LGHDT and CDR2 is YNNKEL (reference sequence). The CDR3 region has the DNA TGTGCCAGCAGCCAAGGGAGGGACCAGGAGACCCAGTACTTC. Protein: CASSQGRDQETQYF.

Written as DNA, the CDR3 is TGTGCCAGCAGTTTCCGTGGACGGGGGGGCGAGCAGTACTTC. Its translation is CASSFRGRGGEQYF. The chain recombines TRBV6-5 with TRBJ2-7, with 8 bases matching TRBD2. Germline-derived CDR1 and CDR2 are MNHEY and SVGAGI. Trimming removed 4 bases from V and 6 bases from J; junction bases left unmatched: 8. The CDR3 runs to 14 residues.

This clonotype was picked up many times. Relative to the germline gene, one junction end is altered; a read error may explain this. The chain uses TRBV12-3 or TRBV12-4 and TRBJ1-1; D unclear. The CDR3 extends over 12 amino acids. CDR3 nucleotides: TGTGCCAGCAGTTTTTTTGACACTGAAACTTTCTTT. Its translation: CASSFFDTETFF.

The chain uses TRBV7-8 and TRBJ2-3, with 7 positions matching TRBD2. After removal of 1 base from V and 4 bases from J, the junction contained 5 bases not matched to a gene. Germline CDR1 SGHVS, CDR2 FQNEAQ. The CDR3 has 15 residues. The CDR3 nucleotides are TGTGCCAGCAGCTTAGTGGGAGGGACGTCAGATACGCAGTATTTT. It is translated as CASSLVGGTSDTQYF.

The chain has TRBV5-1 and TRBJ2-5; TRBD1 aligns across 7 bases. The germline gives CDR1 SGHRS, CDR2 YFSETQ. The length of the CDR3 is 16 residues. Losses at the gene ends were 2 bases for V and 1 base for J; bases not matched to a gene: 8. CDR3 sequence reads: CASSFGDRGAQETQYF. The CDR3 DNA follows: TGCGCCAGCAGCTTCGGGGACAGAGGGGCCCAAGAGACCCAGTACTTC.